The present T cell receptor beta chain was sequenced within a study of CD4 T cells in relation to SARS-CoV-2 and coronaviruses (dated by TCRdb to the early 2020s). General notes on the study: In the ViraFEST assay, PBMCs were cultured with antigen for 9 to 10 days, after which TCR beta CDR3s were sequenced to identify antigen-specific clonal expansions. At the level of individual TCR clonotypes, the study measured memory CD4+ T cell crossreactivity between SARS-CoV-2 spike protein and common cold coronavirus spike proteins. Expansion assays from other donors in the study were sequenced with a different, Illumina-based TCR-beta assay. The negative reference condition was either a culture with an HIV-1 Nef peptide pool or a culture with no peptide. The Adaptive Biotechnologies TCR-sequencing kit was used to sequence samples from a few pre-COVID donors and the naive versus memory experiments, while other data came from Illumina-based sequencing. Patient-derived lymphoblastoid cell lines were used to map the HLA restriction of shared crossreactive spike epitopes.

This clone has only one observation. No cognate antigen has been identified for it. No much larger clonotype is one base removed from it; base qualities were not supplied. Receptors were amplified or captured by the immunoSEQ multiplex PCR assay. As for the authors' bioinformatics: During preprocessing, nonproductive sequences were discarded, as were any CDR3s that did not begin with C, did not end with F or W, or were shorter than 7 amino acids. The MANAFEST web app identified antigen-specific clonotypes based on expansion compared with the reference and other culture wells. A clone was considered positive if significant expansion relative to the reference culture was observed in 2 of 3 replicate wells at an FDR below 0.05. For a clone to be considered positive, significant expansion relative to all other tandem wells and an odds ratio above 5 were also required. After three terminal residues were trimmed from each end, CDR3 homology was quantified as pairwise Levenshtein distance using the stringdist R package. TCRdb re-hosts the immuneACCESS table, in-frame sequences only. Its copies lack some clones; in the studies checked, an unresolved V gene accounts for under half of them, and the cause for the rest is not known. V and J calls and clone size follow that table, whereas D and trimming were derived from the DNA. In this sample the table shows about 22,000 clones, about 71% of which occur a single time. The ten top clones hold around 16% of the sample.

In the germline V gene, CDR1 corresponds to MNHNS and CDR2 to SASEGT. V was cut back by 3 bases and J by 8 bases, leaving a gap of 13 bases between them. Taken from cysteine to phenylalanine, the CDR3 has 13 residues. The DNA shown is the 39-base CDR3, in frame from base 1. The investigation overall reported the following: Crossreactivity analysis was centred on spike protein, so crossreactivity against other viral proteins was not assessed. No donor contributed both pre-pandemic and post-infection samples, which limited tracing the source of pre-existing responses. The study was constrained by small numbers of patients and of tested TCRs. Memory CD4+ clonotypes crossrecognizing SARS-CoV-2 and at least one common cold coronavirus spike were found in approximately 60% of donors. Significantly weaker SARS-CoV-2-driven expansion was shown by crossreactive clones than by monoreactive clones, consistent with antigenic imprinting.

CD4+ T cells from unexposed donors were collected before the COVID-19 pandemic (2011-2018). After more than nine days of culture, CD4+ T cells were isolated with the EasySep CD4+ T cell isolation kit. Unexposed donor CD4+ T cells were tested for reactivity to SARS-CoV-2 S and N and four common cold coronavirus spike pools, as cell number allowed. Approximately 1.8 million PBMCs per well were cultured in IMDM with about 5.5% human AB serum and approximately 10 IU/ml IL-2. Half of the culture medium was replaced with fresh IL-2-containing medium on days 3 and 7. In general, every peptide culture condition was set up in three replicate wells. Leukapheresis product for the unexposed donors was purchased commercially. PBMCs were isolated from leukapheresis product or whole blood by Ficoll-Paque PLUS gradient centrifugation. PBMCs were either cryopreserved at -140°C or used fresh in the expansion assay. The QIAamp Micro DNA Kit was used to extract genomic DNA from the CD4+ T cells.

The TCR sequence derives from a human donor in good health. The rearranged chain carries TRBV6-1 and TRBJ1-2, with an unclear D gene assignment. The sequencing sample was made of CD4+ T cells from PBMCs, cultured in vitro. Here is the DNA: TGTGCCAGCAGTGAGGGCCCCCAATGGGGCTACACCTTC. The translation is CASSEGPQWGYTF.